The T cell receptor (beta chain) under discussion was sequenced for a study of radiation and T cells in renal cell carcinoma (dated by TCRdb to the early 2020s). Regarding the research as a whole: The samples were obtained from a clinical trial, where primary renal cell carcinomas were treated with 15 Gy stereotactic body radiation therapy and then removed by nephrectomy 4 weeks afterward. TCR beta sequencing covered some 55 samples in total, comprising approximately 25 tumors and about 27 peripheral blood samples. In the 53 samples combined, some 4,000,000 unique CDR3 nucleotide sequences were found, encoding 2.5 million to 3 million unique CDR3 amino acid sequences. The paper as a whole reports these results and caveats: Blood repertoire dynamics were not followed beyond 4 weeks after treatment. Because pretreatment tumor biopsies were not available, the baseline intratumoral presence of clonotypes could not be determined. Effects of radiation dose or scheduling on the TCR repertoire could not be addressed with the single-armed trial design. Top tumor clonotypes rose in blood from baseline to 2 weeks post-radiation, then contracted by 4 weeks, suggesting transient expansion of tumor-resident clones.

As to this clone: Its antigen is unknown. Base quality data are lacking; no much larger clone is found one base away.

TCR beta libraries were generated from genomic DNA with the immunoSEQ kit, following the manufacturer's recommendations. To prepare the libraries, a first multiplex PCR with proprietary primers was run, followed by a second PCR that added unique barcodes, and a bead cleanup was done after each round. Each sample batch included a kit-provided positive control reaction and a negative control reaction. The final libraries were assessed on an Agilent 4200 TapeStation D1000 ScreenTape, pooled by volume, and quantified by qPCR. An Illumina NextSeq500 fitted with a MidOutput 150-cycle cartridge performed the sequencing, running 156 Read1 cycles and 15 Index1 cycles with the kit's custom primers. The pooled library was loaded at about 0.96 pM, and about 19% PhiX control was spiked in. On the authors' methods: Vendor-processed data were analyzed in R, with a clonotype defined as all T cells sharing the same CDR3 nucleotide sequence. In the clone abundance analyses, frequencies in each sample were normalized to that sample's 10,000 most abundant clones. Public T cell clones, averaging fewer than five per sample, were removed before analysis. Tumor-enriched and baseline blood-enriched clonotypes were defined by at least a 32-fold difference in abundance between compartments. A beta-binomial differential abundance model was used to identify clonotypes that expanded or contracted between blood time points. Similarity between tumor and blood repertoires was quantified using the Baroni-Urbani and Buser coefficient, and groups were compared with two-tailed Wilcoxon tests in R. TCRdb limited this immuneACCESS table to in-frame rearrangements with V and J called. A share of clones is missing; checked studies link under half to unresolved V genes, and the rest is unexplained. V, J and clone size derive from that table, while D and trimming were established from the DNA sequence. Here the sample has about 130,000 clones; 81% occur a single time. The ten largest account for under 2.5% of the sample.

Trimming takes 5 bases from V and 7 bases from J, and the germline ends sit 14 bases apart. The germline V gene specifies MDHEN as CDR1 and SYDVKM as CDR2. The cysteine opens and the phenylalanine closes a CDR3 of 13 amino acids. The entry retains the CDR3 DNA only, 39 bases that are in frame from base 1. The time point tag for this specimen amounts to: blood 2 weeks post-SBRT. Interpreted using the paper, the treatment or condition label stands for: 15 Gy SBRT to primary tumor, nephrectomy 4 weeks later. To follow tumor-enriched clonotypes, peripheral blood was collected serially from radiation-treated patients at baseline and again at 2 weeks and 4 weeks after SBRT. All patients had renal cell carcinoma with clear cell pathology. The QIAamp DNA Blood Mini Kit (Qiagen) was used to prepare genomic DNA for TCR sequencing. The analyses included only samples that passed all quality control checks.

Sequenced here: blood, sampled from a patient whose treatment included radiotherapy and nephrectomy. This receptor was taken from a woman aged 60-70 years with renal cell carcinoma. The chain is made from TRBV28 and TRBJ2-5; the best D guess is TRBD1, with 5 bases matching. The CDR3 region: CASSPGSQGTQYF. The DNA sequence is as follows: TGTGCCAGCAGTCCCGGTTCCCAGGGGACCCAGTACTTC.